This is a list of T cell receptor beta chains from one sample in a study of cytomegalovirus exposure and HLA in healthy donors. TCRdb's copy holds only in-frame clones and misses some; the assay was immunoSEQ multiplex PCR. The data contain 150,000 to 200,000 clones, around 83% of them singletons. Sequenced sample: PBMCs. These receptors came from a man between 45 and 60 years old in good health and CMV-seropositive. CDR3s include the opening cysteine and the closing phenylalanine or tryptophan.

v_call	j_call	cdr3_aa
TRBV19	TRBJ1-5	CASSVGQLNQPQHF
TRBV7-9	TRBJ1-3	CASRPNVAREHTIYF
TRBV6-6	TRBJ1-3	CATLSGNTIYF
TRBV19	TRBJ2-3	CASSMRGTDTQYF
TRBV7-9	TRBJ1-1	CASSLPGQRNTEAFF
TRBV18	TRBJ1-3	CASSPLSGSGNTIYF
TRBV11-2	TRBJ2-3	CASSTGTGGYDTQYF
TRBV2	TRBJ1-2	CASSERTVYGYTF
TRBV7-9	TRBJ1-2	CASSLRQGTGYTF
TRBV28	TRBJ1-3	CASSFASGGNTIYF
TRBV18	TRBJ2-5	CASSPLGLAGGETQYF
TRBV19	TRBJ2-3	CASKSADTDTQYF
TRBV27	TRBJ1-5	CASSFRGGNQPQHF
TRBV2	TRBJ1-2	CASSEALGSGYTF
TRBV29-1	TRBJ2-3	CSVVKWGRGTDTQYF
TRBV4-1	TRBJ2-7	CASSQEARTGGVEQYF
TRBV7-3	TRBJ2-1	CASSRVSGAGNEQFF
TRBV28	TRBJ2-3	CASSPTMITQYF
TRBV30	TRBJ1-5	CAWATDSNQPQHF
TRBV6-1	TRBJ2-7	CASSELVWGLAYEQYF
TRBV30	TRBJ1-1	CAWGQGVNPEAFF
TRBV6-1	TRBJ1-5	CAAGRRPDETQHF
TRBV6-1	TRBJ2-3	CASSEAGLAEGGTQYF
TRBV6-1	TRBJ1-1	CAHSALPTGSTEAFF
TRBV5-1	TRBJ2-1	CASSLEAGGGFYNEQFF
TRBV6-6	TRBJ2-1	CASSYAGETYNEQFF
TRBV6-6	TRBJ2-7	CASSYFRDSSYEQYF
TRBV28	TRBJ2-2	CASSLLAGSFAGELFF
TRBV25-1	TRBJ1-3	CASSVGQKPGNTIYF
TRBV19	TRBJ1-1	CASSIDRLEAFF
TRBV4-1	TRBJ2-2	CASSRTSGRDGELFF
TRBV5-1	TRBJ1-1	CASSYGDTEAFF
TRBV18	TRBJ2-5	CASSPRTGQETQYF
TRBV6-5	TRBJ2-7	CASSEALREQYF
TRBV9	TRBJ2-1	CASSVDSGGNNEQFF
TRBV11-2	TRBJ1-6	CASSLGGGRPVSPLHF
TRBV6-4	TRBJ2-3	CASSLTSAHTQYF
TRBV28	TRBJ1-5	CASSLYRAYSNQPQHF
TRBV19	TRBJ1-5	CASSLRGVNQPQHF
TRBV6-4	TRBJ2-1	CASSEFVSSSYNEQFF
TRBV7-2	TRBJ2-2	CASSLSSGGASTGELFF
TRBV9	TRBJ2-3	CASSVVRGGTDTQYF
TRBV27	TRBJ1-5	CASRNRDINQPQHF
TRBV6-5	TRBJ1-2	CASSYGTGSGYTF
TRBV28	TRBJ1-1	CASIQGAGEAFF
TRBV6-6	TRBJ2-1	CASSGRGGARGEQFF
TRBV27	TRBJ1-5	CASSLRGDWRNQPQHF
TRBV2	TRBJ2-3	CASRGTLAGNTDTQYF
TRBV7-3	TRBJ2-3	CASSLGAFTDTQYF
TRBV5-1	TRBJ2-5	CASSAGTLNQETQYF
TRBV28	TRBJ1-5	CASSLYRGLQPQHF
TRBV7-9	TRBJ2-1	CASSLVSASGIEQFF
TRBV25-1	TRBJ2-1	CASLVGGEQFF
TRBV9	TRBJ1-6	CASSSAQGAHSPLHF
TRBV29-1	TRBJ2-1	CSVGPGLAGNEQFF